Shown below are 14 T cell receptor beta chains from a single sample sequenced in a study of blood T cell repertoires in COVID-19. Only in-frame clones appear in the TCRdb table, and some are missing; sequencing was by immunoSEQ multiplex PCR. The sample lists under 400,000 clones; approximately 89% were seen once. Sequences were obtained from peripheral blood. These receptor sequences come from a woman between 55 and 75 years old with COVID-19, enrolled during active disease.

This CDR3 reads CAWSPGTQETQYF. The DNA of the CDR3 is TGTGCCTGGTCCCCGGGGACACAAGAGACCCAGTACTTC. The chain joins TRBV30 to TRBJ2-5, with D possibly matching TRBD1 (6 bases). V lost 5 bases and J lost 2, with 12 bases in between. This CDR3 has 13 amino acids. From germline, CDR1 is GTSNPN and CDR2 SVGIG (reference sequence).

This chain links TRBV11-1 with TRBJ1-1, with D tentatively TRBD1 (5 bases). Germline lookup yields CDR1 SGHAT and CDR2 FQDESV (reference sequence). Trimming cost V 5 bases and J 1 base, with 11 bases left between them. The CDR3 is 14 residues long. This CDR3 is CASSPTVRNTEAFF. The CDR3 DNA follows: TGTGCCAGCAGCCCGACAGTCCGGAACACTGAAGCTTTCTTT. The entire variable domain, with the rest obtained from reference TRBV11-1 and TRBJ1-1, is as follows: EAEVAQSPRYKITEKSQAVAFWCDPISGHATLYWYRQILGQGPELLVQFQDESVVDDSQLPKDRFSAERLKGVDSTLKIQPAELGDSAMYLCASSPTVRNTEAFFGQGTRLTVV.

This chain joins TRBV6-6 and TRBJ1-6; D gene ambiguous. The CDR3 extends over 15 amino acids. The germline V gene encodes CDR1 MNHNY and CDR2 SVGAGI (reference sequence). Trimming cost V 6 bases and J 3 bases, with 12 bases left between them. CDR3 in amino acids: CASSPTGSYNSPLHF. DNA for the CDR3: TGTGCCAGCAGCCCGACGGGGAGCTATAATTCACCCCTCCACTTT.

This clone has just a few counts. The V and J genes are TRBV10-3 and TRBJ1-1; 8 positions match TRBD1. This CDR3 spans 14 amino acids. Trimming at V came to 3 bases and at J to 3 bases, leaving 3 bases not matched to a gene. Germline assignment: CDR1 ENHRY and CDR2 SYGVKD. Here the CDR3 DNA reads TGTGCCATCAGTGATGGACAGGGAGACACTGAAGCTTTCTTT. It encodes CAISDGQGDTEAFF.

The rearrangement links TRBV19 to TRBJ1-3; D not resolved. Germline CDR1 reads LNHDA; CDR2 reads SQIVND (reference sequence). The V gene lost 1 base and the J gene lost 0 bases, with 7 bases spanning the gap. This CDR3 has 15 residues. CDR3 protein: CASSIGRDSGNTIYF. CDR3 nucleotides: TGTGCCAGTAGTATAGGACGGGACTCTGGAAACACCATATATTTT.

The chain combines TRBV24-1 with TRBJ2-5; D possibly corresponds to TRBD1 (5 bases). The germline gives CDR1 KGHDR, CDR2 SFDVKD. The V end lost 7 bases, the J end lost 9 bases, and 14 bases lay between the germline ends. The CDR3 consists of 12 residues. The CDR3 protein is CATSPQGAAQYF. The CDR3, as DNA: TGTGCCACCAGCCCCCAAGGGGCAGCCCAGTACTTC.

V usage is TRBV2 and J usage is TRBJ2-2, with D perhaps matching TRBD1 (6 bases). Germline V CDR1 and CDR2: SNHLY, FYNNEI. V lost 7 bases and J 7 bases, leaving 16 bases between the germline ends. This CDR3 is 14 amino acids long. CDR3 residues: CASTPGTRGGELFF. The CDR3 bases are TGTGCCAGCACCCCCGGGACCAGGGGCGGGGAGCTGTTTTTT.

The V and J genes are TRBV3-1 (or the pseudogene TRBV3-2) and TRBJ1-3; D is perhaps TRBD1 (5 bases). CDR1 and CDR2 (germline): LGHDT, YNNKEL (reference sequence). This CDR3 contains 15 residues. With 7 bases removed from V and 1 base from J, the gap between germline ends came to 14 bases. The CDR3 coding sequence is TGTGCCAGCACCACGATGGGGGGTTCTGGAAACACCATATATTTT. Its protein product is CASTTMGGSGNTIYF.

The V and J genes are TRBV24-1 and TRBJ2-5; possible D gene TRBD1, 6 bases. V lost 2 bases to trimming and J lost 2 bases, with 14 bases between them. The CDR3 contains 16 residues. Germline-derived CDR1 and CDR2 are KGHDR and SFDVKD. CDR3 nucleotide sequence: TGTGCCACCAGTGATTCACGGATTGGACAGCAAGAGACCCAGTACTTC. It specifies CATSDSRIGQQETQYF.

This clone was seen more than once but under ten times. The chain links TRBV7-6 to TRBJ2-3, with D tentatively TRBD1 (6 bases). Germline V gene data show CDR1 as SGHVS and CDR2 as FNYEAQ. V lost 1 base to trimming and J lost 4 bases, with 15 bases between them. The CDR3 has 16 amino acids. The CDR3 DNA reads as TGTGCCAGCAGCTTAGAGGGGGTAGGGCATCCAGATACGCAGTATTTT. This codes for CASSLEGVGHPDTQYF.

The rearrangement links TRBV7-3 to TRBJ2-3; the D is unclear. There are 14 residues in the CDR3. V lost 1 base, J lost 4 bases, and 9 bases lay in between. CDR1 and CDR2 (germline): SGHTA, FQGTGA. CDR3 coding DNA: TGTGCCAGCAGCTTAATCCAGACTCCAGATACGCAGTATTTT. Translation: CASSLIQTPDTQYF.

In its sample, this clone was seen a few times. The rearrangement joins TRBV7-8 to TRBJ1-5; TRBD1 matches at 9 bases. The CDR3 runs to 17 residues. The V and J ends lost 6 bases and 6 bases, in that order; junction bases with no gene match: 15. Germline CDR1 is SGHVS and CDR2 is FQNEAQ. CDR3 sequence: CASSPLDRGGWGQPQHF. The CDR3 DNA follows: TGTGCCAGCAGTCCCTTGGACAGGGGAGGGTGGGGTCAGCCCCAGCATTTT.

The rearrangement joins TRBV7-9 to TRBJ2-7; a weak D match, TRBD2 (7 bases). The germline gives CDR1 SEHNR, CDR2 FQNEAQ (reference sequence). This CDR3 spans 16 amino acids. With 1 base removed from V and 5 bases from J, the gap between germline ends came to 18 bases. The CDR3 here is CASSLDAGGLRDEQYF. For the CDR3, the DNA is TGTGCCAGCAGCTTAGACGCCGGGGGGCTGAGGGACGAGCAGTACTTC.

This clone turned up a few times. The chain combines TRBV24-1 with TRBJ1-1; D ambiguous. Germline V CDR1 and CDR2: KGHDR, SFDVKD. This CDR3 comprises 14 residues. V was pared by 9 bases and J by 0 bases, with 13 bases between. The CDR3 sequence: CATRRGGMNTEAFF. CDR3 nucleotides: TGTGCCACCCGCCGCGGAGGGATGAACACTGAAGCTTTCTTT.